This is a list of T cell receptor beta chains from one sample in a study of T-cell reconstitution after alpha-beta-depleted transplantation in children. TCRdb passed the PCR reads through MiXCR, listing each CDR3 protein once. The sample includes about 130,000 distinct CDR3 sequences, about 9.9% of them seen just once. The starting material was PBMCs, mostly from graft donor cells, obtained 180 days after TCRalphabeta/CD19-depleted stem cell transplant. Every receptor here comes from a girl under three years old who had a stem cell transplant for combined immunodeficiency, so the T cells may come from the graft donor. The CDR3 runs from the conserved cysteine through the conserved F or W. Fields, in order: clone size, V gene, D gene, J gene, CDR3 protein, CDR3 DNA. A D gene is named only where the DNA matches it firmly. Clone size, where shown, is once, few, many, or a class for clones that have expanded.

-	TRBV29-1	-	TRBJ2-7	CSVEYQGPRGYEQYF	TGCAGCGTTGAATACCAGGGGCCAAGAGGGTACGAGCAGTACTTC
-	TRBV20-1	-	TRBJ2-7	CSARDSEKEWGSSYEQYF	TGCAGTGCTAGAGATTCTGAAAAAGAATGGGGGAGCTCCTACGAGCAGTACTTC
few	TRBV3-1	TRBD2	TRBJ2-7	CASSHTTSGILAGEQYF	TGTGCCAGCAGTCATACGACTAGCGGGATTCTCGCTGGCGAGCAGTACTTC
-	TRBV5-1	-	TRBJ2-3	CASSPARDTDTQYF	TGCGCCAGCAGCCCCGCCCGTGATACAGATACGCAGTATTTT
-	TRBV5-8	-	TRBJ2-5	CASSFRGQIQETQYF	TGTGCCAGCAGCTTCAGGGGACAAATTCAAGAGACCCAGTACTTC
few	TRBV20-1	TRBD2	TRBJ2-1	CSASRLASYNEQFF	TGCAGTGCTAGCAGACTAGCGTCCTACAATGAGCAGTTCTTC
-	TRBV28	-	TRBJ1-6	CASISGNSPLHF	TGTGCCAGCATCTCGGGCAATTCACCCCTCCACTTT
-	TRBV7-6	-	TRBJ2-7	CASSLSSEQYF	TGTGCCAGCAGCTTATCGAGCGAGCAGTACTTC
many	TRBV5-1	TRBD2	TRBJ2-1	CASSLGTGGPYNEQFF	TGCGCCAGCAGCTTGGGAACGGGAGGCCCCTACAATGAGCAGTTCTTC
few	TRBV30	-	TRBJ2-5	CAWSVMGRETQYF	TGTGCCTGGAGTGTAATGGGCCGGGAGACCCAGTACTTC
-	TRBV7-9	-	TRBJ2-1	CASSLTYEQFF	TGTGCCAGCAGCCTGACCTATGAGCAGTTCTTC
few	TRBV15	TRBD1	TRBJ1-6	CATSRDQGQGDSPLHF	TGTGCCACCAGCAGAGATCAGGGACAGGGGGATTCACCCCTCCACTTT
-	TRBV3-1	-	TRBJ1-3	CASSQGRSSGNTIYF	TGTGCCAGCAGCCAAGGACGGAGCTCTGGAAACACCATATATTTT
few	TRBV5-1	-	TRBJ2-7	CASSLERAGHREQYF	TGCGCCAGCAGCTTGGAACGGGCCGGGCATAGGGAGCAGTACTTC
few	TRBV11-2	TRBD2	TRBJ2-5	CASSLGAGGPLGQETQYF	TGTGCCAGCAGCTTAGGGGCGGGGGGGCCATTGGGCCAAGAGACCCAGTACTTC
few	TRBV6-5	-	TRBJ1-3	CASSYTQGMGNTIYF	TGTGCCAGCAGTTATACCCAGGGCATGGGAAACACCATATATTTT
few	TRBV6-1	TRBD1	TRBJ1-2	CASRQPGGRVKGYTF	TGTGCCAGCAGACAACCAGGGGGCCGGGTAAAAGGCTACACCTTC
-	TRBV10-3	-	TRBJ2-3	CAISEHITASDDTDTQYF	TGTGCCATCAGTGAGCACATCACGGCGAGCGACGACACAGATACGCAGTATTTT
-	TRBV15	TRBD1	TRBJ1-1	CATSRDKGTGSQAFF	TGTGCCACCAGCAGAGATAAGGGGACAGGGAGTCAAGCTTTCTTT